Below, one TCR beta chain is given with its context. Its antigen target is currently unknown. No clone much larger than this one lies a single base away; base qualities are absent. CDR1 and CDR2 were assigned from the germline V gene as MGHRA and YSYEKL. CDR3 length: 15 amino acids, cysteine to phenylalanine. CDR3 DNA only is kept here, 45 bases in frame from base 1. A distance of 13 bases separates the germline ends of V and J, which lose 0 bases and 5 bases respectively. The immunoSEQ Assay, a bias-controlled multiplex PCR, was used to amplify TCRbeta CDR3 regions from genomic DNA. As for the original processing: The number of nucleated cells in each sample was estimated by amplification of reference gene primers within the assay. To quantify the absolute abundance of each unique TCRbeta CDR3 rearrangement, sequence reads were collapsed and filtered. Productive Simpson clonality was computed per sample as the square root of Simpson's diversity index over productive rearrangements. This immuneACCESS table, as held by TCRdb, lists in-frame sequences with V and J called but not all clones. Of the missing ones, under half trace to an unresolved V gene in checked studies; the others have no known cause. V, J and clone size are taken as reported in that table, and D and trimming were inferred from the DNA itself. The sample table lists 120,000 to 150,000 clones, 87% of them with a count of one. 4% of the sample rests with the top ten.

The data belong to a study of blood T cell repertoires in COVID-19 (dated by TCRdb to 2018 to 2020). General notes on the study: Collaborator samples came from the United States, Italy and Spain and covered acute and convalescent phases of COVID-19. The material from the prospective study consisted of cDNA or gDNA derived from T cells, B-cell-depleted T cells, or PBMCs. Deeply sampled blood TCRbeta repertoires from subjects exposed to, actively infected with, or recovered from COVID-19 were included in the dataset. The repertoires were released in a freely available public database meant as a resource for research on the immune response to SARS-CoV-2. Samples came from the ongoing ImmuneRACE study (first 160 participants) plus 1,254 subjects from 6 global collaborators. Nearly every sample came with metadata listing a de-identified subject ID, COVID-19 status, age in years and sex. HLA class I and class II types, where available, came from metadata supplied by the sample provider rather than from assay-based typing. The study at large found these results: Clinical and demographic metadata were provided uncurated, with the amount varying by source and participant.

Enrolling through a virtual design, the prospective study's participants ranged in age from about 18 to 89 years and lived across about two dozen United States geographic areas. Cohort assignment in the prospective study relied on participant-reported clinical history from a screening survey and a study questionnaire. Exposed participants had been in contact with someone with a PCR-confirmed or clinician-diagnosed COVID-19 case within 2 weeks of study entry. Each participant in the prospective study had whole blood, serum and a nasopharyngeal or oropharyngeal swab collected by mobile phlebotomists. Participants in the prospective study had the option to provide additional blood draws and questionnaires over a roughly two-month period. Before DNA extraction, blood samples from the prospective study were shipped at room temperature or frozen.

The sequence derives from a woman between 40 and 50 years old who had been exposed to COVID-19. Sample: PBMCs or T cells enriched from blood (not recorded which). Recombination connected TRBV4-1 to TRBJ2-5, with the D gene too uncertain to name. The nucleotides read TGCGCCAGCAGCCAAGATCCTTCCCAGAGGGAGACCCAGTACTTC. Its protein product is CASSQDPSQRETQYF.